Below are 32 T cell receptor beta chains sequenced from a single sample in a study of T and B cells in COVID-19 patients. TRB rearrangements were amplified by multiplex PCR with BIOMED2 TRB-A/B primers. TCRdb analysed the multiplex PCR reads with MiXCR anew, one entry per CDR3 protein. Of some 5,300 distinct CDR3 sequences in the sample, 25% to 30% were seen once. From blood, about 240-550 ng of genomic DNA served as TRB template. Material for sequencing was blood. Receptor source: a human donor with active COVID-19.

This clonotype is deemed medium-sized. The chain is built from TRBV30 and TRBJ1-2, with D hard to call. With 5 bases removed from V and 4 bases from J, the gap between germline ends came to 8 bases. Germline values: CDR1 GTSNPN, CDR2 SVGIG (reference sequence). The CDR3 runs 11 residues. CDR3 residues: CAWGSIYGYTF. The DNA of the CDR3 is TGTGCCTGGGGGAGCATCTATGGCTACACCTTC. Using reference TRBV30 and TRBJ1-2 for the parts outside the CDR3, the full variable domain is SQTIHQWPATLVQPVGSPLSLECTVEGTSNPNLYWYRQAAGRGLQLLFYSVGIGQISSEVPQNLSASRPQDRQFILSSKKLLLSDSGFYLCAWGSIYGYTFGSGTRLTVV.

This clonotype is medium-sized. The gene calls are TRBV6-5 and TRBJ2-2; TRBD2 aligns across 9 bases. Germline assignment: CDR1 MNHEY and CDR2 SVGAGI. This CDR3 is built from 18 residues. The junction had 15 bases not matched to a gene; V was cut back by 6 bases and J by 4 bases. CDR3 protein: CASSSVSLAGLSTGELFF. CDR3 DNA sequence: TGTGCCAGCAGCTCCGTTTCCCTAGCGGGATTATCCACCGGGGAGCTGTTTTTT.

This clonotype has more than one count but fewer than ten. The V gene is TRBV10-3, the J gene TRBJ1-1; D gene ambiguous. Germline V gives CDR1 ENHRY, CDR2 SYGVKD. Between the trimmed V and J ends, which lost 8 bases and 2 bases, there was a span of 12 bases. The CDR3 runs to 13 residues. The CDR3 DNA reads TGTGCCATCTCAGACAATAGCAACACTGAAGCTTTCTTT. Translating it yields CAISDNSNTEAFF.

As concerns this clonotype: Sequence at one end of the junction differs from germline and may be a read error. V and J are TRBV5-1 and TRBJ2-7; D may be TRBD1 or TRBD2 (6 bases each). Germline V gene lookup returns CDR1 SGHRS and CDR2 YFSETQ. This CDR3 region has 15 residues. The CDR3 reads CASSLAWGASYEQYF. The CDR3 DNA is TGTGCCAGCAGCTTGGCTTGGGGGGCCTCCTACGAGCAGTACTTC. The full variable domain, in which reference TRBV5-1 and TRBJ2-7 provide the parts outside the CDR3, is KAGVTQTPRYLIKTRGQQVTLSCSPISGHRSVSWYQQTPGQGLQFLFEYFSETQRNKGNFPGRFSGRQFSNSRSEMNVSTLELGDSALYLCASSLAWGASYEQYFGPGTRLTVT.

By frequency in the sample, this clonotype is medium-sized. The V gene is TRBV19, the J gene TRBJ2-7, with 8 bases fitting TRBD1. Germline V gene sequence: CDR1 LNHDA, CDR2 SQIVND (reference sequence). V lost 4 bases and J lost 1; bases outside the gene matches: 6. The length of the CDR3 is 15 residues. The CDR3 region has the DNA TGTGCCAGTAGTAGTCCGGGACAGGTTTCCTACGAGCAGTACTTC. Residues: CASSSPGQVSYEQYF.

The DNA for the CDR3 is TGTGCCACCTCACCGGGACAGGGGTATGGCTACACCTTC. Encoded protein: CATSPGQGYGYTF. The chain is built from TRBV6-5 and TRBJ1-2; the match to TRBD1 covers 10 bases. CDR1 is MNHEY, CDR2 SVGAGI, per germline. The CDR3 totals 13 residues. V shed 10 bases, J shed 5 bases, and the junction held 7 bases outside the gene matches.

This clonotype was observed a few times. V usage is TRBV5-1 and J usage is TRBJ2-6; D call uncertain. The CDR3 is 14 amino acids. Trimming removed 0 bases at V and 2 bases at J, with 3 bases between. CDR1 and CDR2 (germline): SGHRS, YFSETQ. The chain's CDR3 is CASSLVAGANVLTF. CDR3 DNA: TGCGCCAGCAGCTTGGTGGCTGGGGCCAACGTCCTGACTTTC.

V gene TRBV20-1 combines with J gene TRBJ1-1; 8 bases map to TRBD1. Germline assignment: CDR1 DFQATT and CDR2 SNEGSKA (reference sequence). The CDR3 covers 14 residues. Trimming removed 3 bases from V and 7 bases from J; junction bases left unmatched: 10. The CDR3, as DNA: TGCAGTGCTAGCCCTGGGGGAACAGGGGGTGAAGCTTTCTTT. Protein product: CSASPGGTGGEAFF.

The V call is TRBV9, the J call TRBJ2-1; possible D gene TRBD1, 5 bases. With 4 bases removed from V and 10 bases from J, the gap between germline ends came to 12 bases. Per the germline V gene, CDR1 is SGDLS and CDR2 is YYNGEE. CDR3 size: 12 residues. The CDR3 here is CASSNTGVEQFF. The CDR3 DNA reads TGTGCCAGCAGCAATACAGGAGTAGAGCAGTTCTTC. Supplemented by reference TRBV9 and TRBJ2-1, the full variable domain reads DSGVTQTPKHLITATGQRVTLRCSPRSGDLSVYWYQQSLDQGLQFLIQYYNGEERAKGNILERFSAQQFPDLHSELNLSSLELGDSALYFCASSNTGVEQFFGPGTRLTVL.

This clonotype is termed large. The chain joins TRBV6-4 to TRBJ2-1; TRBD2 agrees at 7 bases. CDR3 size: 15 residues. The ends lost 2 bases at V and 9 bases at J; junction bases unmatched: 10. In germline, CDR1 is MRHNA, CDR2 SNTAGT. CDR3 coding DNA: TGTGCCAGCAGTGACGGGGAGGGAGTTGGAGGTGAGCAGTTCTTC. Its translation is CASSDGEGVGGEQFF.

This clonotype was picked up a small number of times. The gene calls are TRBV11-1 and TRBJ1-4, with 9 bases matching TRBD1. Looked up from germline, CDR1 is SGHAT and CDR2 is FQDESV (reference sequence). The CDR3 totals 14 residues. The junction had 5 bases not matched to a gene; V was cut back by 5 bases and J by 7 bases. In DNA, the CDR3 is TGTGCCAGCAGCCCGGGACAGGGAGGTGAAAAACTGTTTTTT. This sequence encodes CASSPGQGGEKLFF.

Worth noting for this clonotype: The junction and the germline gene differ at one end; a read error may be behind it. The chain has TRBV5-4 and TRBJ2-1, with unresolved D. CDR1 is SGHNT, CDR2 YYREEE, per germline (reference sequence). The CDR3 runs 13 residues. The CDR3: CASSQVPAFEQFF. The DNA of the CDR3 is TGCGCCAGCAGCCAAGTTCCAGCATTTGAGCAGTTCTTC.

This chain connects TRBV19 to TRBJ2-5; D unclear. V lost 1 base to trimming and J lost 2 bases, with 5 bases between them. The CDR3 covers 13 residues. Per germline, CDR1 LNHDA and CDR2 SQIVND (reference sequence). The CDR3 here is CASSIGGQETQYF. As DNA, the CDR3 is TGTGCCAGTAGTATAGGCGGACAAGAGACCCAGTACTTC.

This clonotype was counted only a few times. The chain is built from TRBV4-3 and TRBJ2-6; D remains unclear. V was clipped by 0 bases and J by 0 bases, with 12 bases between them. The CDR3 is made up of 18 amino acids. The V gene's germline CDR1 is LGHNA and CDR2 YSLEER. The CDR3 sequence: CASSQDLRRSSGANVLTF. CDR3 coding DNA: TGCGCCAGCAGCCAAGATTTGCGCAGATCCTCTGGGGCCAACGTCCTGACTTTC.

This clonotype was recorded a few times. J is TRBJ1-5 and V is TRBV18; the D gene is possibly TRBD1 (6 bases). In germline, CDR1 is KGHSH, CDR2 LQKENI. The CDR3 runs to 17 residues. The V end was cut by 3 bases, the J end by 0 bases, with 15 bases between. CDR3 nucleotides: TGTGCCAGCTCACCCGTCTCCGGACAGTATAGCAATCAGCCCCAGCATTTT. Amino acid sequence: CASSPVSGQYSNQPQHF.

This chain links TRBV20-1 with TRBJ2-7; the match to TRBD2 covers 9 bases. The germline gives CDR1 DFQATT, CDR2 SNEGSKA (reference sequence). V was clipped by 6 bases and J by 7 bases; unmatched bases: 10. The CDR3 extends over 13 amino acids. The CDR3 sequence is CSARRAGGEEQYF. In DNA, the CDR3 is TGCAGTGCCAGGAGGGCGGGAGGGGAAGAGCAGTACTTC.

This clonotype ranks as medium-sized. V usage is TRBV27 and J usage is TRBJ2-3; 7 nucleotides align to TRBD1. Germline V CDR1 and CDR2: MNHEY, SMNVEV (reference sequence). This CDR3 contains 16 residues. Trimming took 3 bases from V and 0 from J; bases not matched to a gene: 6. CDR3 amino acids: CASSFRTGISTDTQYF. The CDR3 bases are TGTGCCAGCAGTTTCCGGACAGGTATTAGCACAGATACGCAGTATTTT.

For this clonotype: This may be a read error: a much more frequent sequence differs by one nucleotide. The J gene is TRBJ1-1, the V gene TRBV18; D might be TRBD1 (5 bases). Germline-derived CDR1 and CDR2 are KGHSH and LQKENI. CDR3 length: 17 amino acids. The CDR3 spells CASSPAGVLGSNIEAFF. CDR3 nucleotides: TGTGCCAGCTCACCGGCGGGGGTGCTAGGGTCGAACATTGAAGCTTTCTTT.

Only a few counts were recorded for this clonotype. The rearrangement joins TRBV6-5 to TRBJ2-5, with 8 bases identical to TRBD2. This CDR3 contains 15 residues. Trimming cost V 5 bases and J 5 bases; bases outside gene matches: 10. Germline assignment: CDR1 MNHEY and CDR2 SVGAGI. This CDR3 reads CASSPGSRGGETQYF. CDR3 nucleotide sequence: TGTGCCAGCAGTCCCGGGTCTCGGGGGGGGGAGACCCAGTACTTC.

As regards this clonotype: Compared with germline, one end of the junction differs, possibly owing to a read error. This chain uses TRBV12-3 or TRBV12-4 with TRBJ2-5, with TRBD2 matching over 10 bases. The CDR3 spans 17 residues. CDR3 DNA sequence: TGTCCCAGCAGTCCCACTAGCGGGACTACAGAGGGGAAGACCCAGTACTTC. Its protein product is CPSSPTSGTTEGKTQYF.

The rearrangement links TRBV20-1 to TRBJ2-7, with D perhaps TRBD2 (5 bases). The CDR3 totals 13 residues. The ends were cut back, 5 bases at V and 3 bases at J, with 14 bases in the middle. Germline V lookup: CDR1 DFQATT, CDR2 SNEGSKA (reference sequence). The CDR3 sequence: CSASRGSFYEQYF. The CDR3 region has the DNA TGCAGTGCTTCTCGGGGTTCCTTCTACGAGCAGTACTTC.

The chain employs TRBV19 and TRBJ1-5, with D perhaps TRBD1 (5 bases). This CDR3 spans 16 amino acids. V lost 1 base and J lost 1, with 11 bases in between. In germline, CDR1 is LNHDA, CDR2 SQIVND (reference sequence). CDR3 region: CASSIAPQGSNQPQHF. The DNA for the CDR3 is TGTGCCAGTAGTATAGCACCCCAGGGAAGCAATCAGCCCCAGCATTTT.

In its sample, this clonotype is medium-sized (0.01 to 0.1%). The chain links TRBV5-5 to TRBJ2-1; 14 nucleotides align to TRBD2. Germline CDR1 reads SGHKS; CDR2 reads YYEKEE (reference sequence). The V segment lost 6 bases and the J segment 8 bases; nucleotides outside the gene matches: 10. This CDR3 spans 16 amino acids. The CDR3, as DNA: TGTGCCAGCAACCAACCGGGACTAGCGGGAGTCCATGAGCAGTTCTTC. Translated: CASNQPGLAGVHEQFF.

Within the sample, this clonotype is medium-sized. This chain joins TRBV18 and TRBJ1-2, with D maybe TRBD1 (6 bases). Trimming left V 3 bases short and J 6 bases short, with 11 bases between. This CDR3 is built from 13 residues. Germline V gives CDR1 KGHSH, CDR2 LQKENI. CDR3 DNA sequence: TGTGCCAGCTCACCCCAGGGGAACAATGGCTACACCTTC. Protein sequence: CASSPQGNNGYTF. Based on the CDR3 plus reference TRBV18 and TRBJ1-2, the full variable domain is NAGVMQNPRHLVRRRGQEARLRCSPMKGHSHVYWYRQLPEEGLKFMVYLQKENIIDESGMPKERFSAEFPKEGPSILRIQQVVRGDSAAYFCASSPQGNNGYTFGSGTRLTVV.

This clonotype appeared a single time. The chain joins TRBV6-6 to TRBJ1-5; tentatively, D is TRBD1 (6 bases). Germline-derived CDR1 and CDR2 are MNHNY and SVGAGI (reference sequence). Trimming cost V 2 bases and J 4 bases, with 6 bases left between them. This CDR3 region has 13 residues. The CDR3 nucleotides are TGTGCCAGCAGTTACCAGGGGAATCAGCCCCAGCATTTT. Translating it yields CASSYQGNQPQHF.

In this sample, this clonotype is medium-sized. This rearrangement joins TRBV18 to TRBJ2-7; D perhaps matches TRBD2 (6 bases). V lost 6 bases to trimming and J lost 5 bases, with 11 bases between them. CDR3 length: 12 amino acids. CDR1 KGHSH and CDR2 LQKENI come from the germline V gene. Here the CDR3 reads CASSPGGDEQYF. For the CDR3, the DNA is TGTGCCAGCTCCCCTGGAGGGGACGAGCAGTACTTC.

The table lists this clonotype with a few counts. The genes are TRBV5-1 and TRBJ2-3; tentatively, D is TRBD1 or TRBD2 (7 bases each). The V end was cut by 3 bases, the J end by 8 bases, with 19 bases between. CDR3 length equals 15 residues. The germline gives CDR1 SGHRS, CDR2 YFSETQ. CDR3 loop: CASSSRAGGEGTQYF. The CDR3 DNA reads as TGCGCCAGCAGCTCGAGGGCAGGGGGGGAAGGTACGCAGTATTTT.

This clonotype qualifies as medium-sized (0.01 to 0.1%). The chain combines TRBV6-5 with TRBJ2-7, with 10 bases matching TRBD1. The V segment lost 7 bases and the J segment 0 bases; nucleotides outside the gene matches: 6. Germline V lookup: CDR1 MNHEY, CDR2 SVGAGI. CDR3 size: 15 residues. The CDR3 sequence is CASTEGQGSSYEQYF. CDR3 DNA: TGTGCCAGCACCGAGGGACAGGGGAGCTCCTACGAGCAGTACTTC.

This clonotype rates as medium-sized. This sequence joins TRBV19 and TRBJ1-6; 12 bases fit TRBD1. Germline loops: CDR1 LNHDA, CDR2 SQIVND (reference sequence). V lost 5 bases to trimming and J lost 9 bases; unmatched junction nucleotides: 8. There are 16 residues in the CDR3. The CDR3 DNA follows: TGTGCCAGTAGTTCCTATGGGACAGGGGGCTTTTCACCCCTCCACTTT. This translates into CASSSYGTGGFSPLHF.

This clonotype is classed as medium-sized. The chain has TRBV19 and TRBJ2-7; tentatively, D is TRBD2 (6 bases). The CDR3 totals 14 residues. The V end lost 1 base, the J end lost 2 bases, and 9 bases lay between the germline ends. Germline-derived CDR1 and CDR2 are LNHDA and SQIVND (reference sequence). In nucleotides, the CDR3 is TGTGCCAGTAGTATAGGGACTATGGCCTACGAGCAGTACTTC. Translation: CASSIGTMAYEQYF.

The chain links TRBV4-3 to TRBJ2-1; D is perhaps TRBD2 (6 bases). This CDR3 is 15 amino acids long. Trimming removed 0 bases at V and 3 bases at J, with 9 bases between. In germline, CDR1 is LGHNA, CDR2 YSLEER. The CDR3 sequence is CASSQEPAGYNEQFF. In nucleotides, the CDR3 is TGCGCCAGCAGCCAAGAACCAGCGGGCTACAATGAGCAGTTCTTC.

This clonotype rates as medium-sized (0.01 to 0.1%). The V call is TRBV6-5, the J call TRBJ2-7; TRBD2 matches 7 bases. The J segment lost 3 bases and the V segment lost 7 bases, leaving 15 bases of the junction unmatched. The CDR3 loop spans 16 amino acids. Germline V gene sequence: CDR1 MNHEY, CDR2 SVGAGI. CDR3 in amino acids: CASTVSGAGSIYEQYF. CDR3 in DNA: TGTGCCAGCACCGTAAGCGGGGCAGGGTCGATCTACGAGCAGTACTTC.